Here is one T cell receptor (beta chain) with its context. This sample was taken from a study of blood T cell repertoires in COVID-19. Study as a whole: In each case, the material was cDNA or gDNA derived from T cells, B-cell-depleted T cells, or PBMCs.

This CDR3 spans 18 amino acids. Deletions cut 5 bases from V and 1 base from J, with 23 bases between. Germline values: CDR1 LNHDA, CDR2 SQIVND (reference sequence). Profiled with immunoSEQ multiplex PCR; TCRdb holds only in-frame clones, not every one. In the table there are about 180,000 clones, about nine tenths of which are singletons. V usage is TRBV19 and J usage is TRBJ1-2; no firm D call. The sequenced sample was peripheral blood. The origin of this receptor is a woman aged 45-59 years with acute or convalescent COVID-19. The CDR3 DNA reads as TGTGCCAGTAGTCCAATCGACGGGTCGGCCCTATTTAACTATGGCTACACCTTC. Its protein product is CASSPIDGSALFNYGYTF.